This entry describes one T cell receptor beta chain. The target of this receptor is not known. No qualities accompany the bases; no much larger clone lies one base away. Genomic DNA was extracted from sorted cells for sequencing of the TCRbeta CDR3 region. The immunoSEQ Assay was used to sequence the TCRbeta CDR3 regions. TCRdb obtained this table from immuneACCESS and retained in-frame rearrangements with V and J assigned. These tables miss some clones; where compared with another copy, unresolved V genes account for less than half of the shortfall, and the remainder is unexplained. This sample holds under 85,000 clones; about 94% were observed only once. Roughly 22% of the sample goes to the ten largest clones. The trial excluded patients who had a history of autoimmune disease or were on systemic immunosuppression. Peripheral blood for TCR sequencing was collected from all dose cohorts at baseline, on cycle 4 day 1, and on cycle 7 day 1. The samples were drawn from a first-in-human, open-label, multicenter phase I dose-escalation trial of ivuxolimab. Adults with locally advanced or metastatic head and neck squamous cell, hepatocellular, melanoma or renal cell carcinoma were enrolled in the trial. CD4+ and CD8+ T cells were sorted separately from peripheral blood before TCR sequencing.

This entry is derived from a study of OX40 agonist ivuxolimab in advanced cancers. Regarding the research as a whole: Ivuxolimab, which targeted the costimulatory receptor OX40 (CD134), was an agonistic, fully human IgG2 monoclonal antibody. Of the approximately 50 dose-escalation patients, hepatocellular carcinoma was present in 19, melanoma in roughly 15, renal cell carcinoma in 9 and head and neck cancer in 9. In the dose-escalation cohort, roughly 82% of patients were male, and the mean age was approximately 60 years with a range of about 23 to 79. Partial responses were achieved by three dose-escalation patients, of whom one had hepatocellular carcinoma and two had cutaneous melanoma. Patients were allowed to have had prior anti-PD-1, anti-PD-L1 or anti-CTLA-4 therapy, and roughly 40% of the dose-escalation patients had been treated with checkpoint inhibitors. Intravenous ivuxolimab was administered to patients every 2 weeks at six dose levels: 0.01, 0.1, 0.3, 1.5, 3 and 10 mg/kg. The paper covers the monotherapy dose-escalation part of the phase I ivuxolimab trial, which included N of about 50 patients. The purpose of peripheral TCRbeta sequencing was to test whether ivuxolimab changed TCR sequence diversity and led to clonal T-cell expansion.

Overall study results and their limits: Partial responders in the 0.1-3.0 mg/kg groups had among the lowest normalized peripheral clonal expansion, especially among CD8+ T cells. Clonal expansion of both CD4+ and CD8+ blood T cells was observed from baseline to week 6 at doses 0.1 to 3.0 mg/kg. The antigen specificity of the peripheral T cells that underwent clonal expansion was not determined. On average, CD8+ T cells showed more expanded clones than CD4+ T cells after ivuxolimab. Low levels of normalized T-cell clonal expansion were also seen in some patients who did not respond.

After removal of 4 bases from V and 4 bases from J, the junction retains 8 bases not matched to a gene. The CDR3 contains 16 residues, cysteine and phenylalanine counted. Only the CDR3 region is kept as DNA, spanning 48 bases read in frame from base 1. Reading the germline V gene gives CDR1 MGHRA and CDR2 YSYEKL. The receptor was isolated from an adult with an advanced solid tumor such as melanoma, head and neck, liver or kidney cancer. Specimen: CD4+ or CD8+ T cells sorted from blood, collected in a trial of the OX40 agonist ivuxolimab. Recombination linked TRBV4-1 to TRBJ2-1; TRBD2 agrees with 9 junctional bases. The CDR3 reads as follows: CASSRLTSGDYNEQFF. The DNA sequence is given as TGCGCCAGCAGCCGACTGACTAGCGGAGATTACAATGAGCAGTTCTTC.